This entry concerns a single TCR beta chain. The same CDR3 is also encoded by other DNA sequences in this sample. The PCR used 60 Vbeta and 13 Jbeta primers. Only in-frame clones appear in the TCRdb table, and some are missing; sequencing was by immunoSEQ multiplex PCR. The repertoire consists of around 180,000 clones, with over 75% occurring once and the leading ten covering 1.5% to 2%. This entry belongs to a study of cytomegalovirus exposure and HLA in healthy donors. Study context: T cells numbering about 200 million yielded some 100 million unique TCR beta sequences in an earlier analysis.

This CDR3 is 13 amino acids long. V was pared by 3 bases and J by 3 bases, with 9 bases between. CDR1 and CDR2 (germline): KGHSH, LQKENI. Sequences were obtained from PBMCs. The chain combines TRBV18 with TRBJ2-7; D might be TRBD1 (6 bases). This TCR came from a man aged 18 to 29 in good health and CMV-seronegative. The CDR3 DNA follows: TGTGCCAGCTCACCGGACAGTCTCTACGAGCAGTACTTC. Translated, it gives CASSPDSLYEQYF.